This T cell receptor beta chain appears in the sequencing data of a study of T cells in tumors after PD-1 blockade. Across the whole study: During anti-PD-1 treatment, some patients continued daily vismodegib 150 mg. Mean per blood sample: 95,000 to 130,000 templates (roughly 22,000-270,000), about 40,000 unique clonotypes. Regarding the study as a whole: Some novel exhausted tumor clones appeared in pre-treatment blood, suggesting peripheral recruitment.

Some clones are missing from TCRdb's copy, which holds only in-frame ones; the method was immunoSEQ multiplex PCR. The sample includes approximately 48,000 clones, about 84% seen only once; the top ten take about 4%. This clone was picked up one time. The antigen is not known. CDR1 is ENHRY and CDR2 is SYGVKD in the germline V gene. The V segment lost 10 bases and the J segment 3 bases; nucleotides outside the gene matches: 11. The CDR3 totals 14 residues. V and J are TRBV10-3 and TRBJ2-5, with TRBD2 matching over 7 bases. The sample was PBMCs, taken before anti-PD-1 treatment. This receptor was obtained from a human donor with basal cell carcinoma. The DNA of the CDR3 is TGTGCCACCGGCGAAGCGGGGAAAAAAGAGACCCAGTACTTC. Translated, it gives CATGEAGKKETQYF.